This note documents a single T cell receptor beta chain sequence. What it binds is unknown. It was genomic DNA that served as the template for profiling TCR beta VDJ and CDR3. TCRdb independently ran MiXCR on the reads; one entry per CDR3 protein. The sample has 450,000 to 550,000 distinct CDR3 sequences, approximately 33% seen once; the top ten hold less than 0.85%. An expansion of CD8+CD57+ cells by flow cytometry had been shown in patients chosen for sequencing. Untreated patients provided the blood samples, with no therapy given before sampling. The data were obtained in a study of CD8+CD57+ T cells in acquired aplastic anemia. As for the study in general: DNA from sorted CD4+ and CD8+ cells averaged approximately 2.9 ug.

The V and J ends lost 3 bases and 1 base respectively, with 18 bases between them. CDR1 is MGHRA and CDR2 is YSYEKL in the germline V gene. CDR3 length equals 17 residues. General study points: Levels of CD8+ Simpson's diversity were not significantly distinct in patients versus controls. Comparison of patients with controls identified almost 30 shared CD8+ CDR3 sequences.

Sequenced sample: sorted CD4+, CD8+, or CD8+CD57+ T cells (not recorded which) from PBMCs. The source of this sequence is a human donor with aplastic anemia. This chain uses TRBV4-1 with TRBJ1-1; TRBD1 is a possible D gene (6 bases). The CDR3 nucleotides are TGCGCCAGCAGCCAGGACTTAACGGGACATACGAACACTGAAGCTTTCTTT. Its translation: CASSQDLTGHTNTEAFF.